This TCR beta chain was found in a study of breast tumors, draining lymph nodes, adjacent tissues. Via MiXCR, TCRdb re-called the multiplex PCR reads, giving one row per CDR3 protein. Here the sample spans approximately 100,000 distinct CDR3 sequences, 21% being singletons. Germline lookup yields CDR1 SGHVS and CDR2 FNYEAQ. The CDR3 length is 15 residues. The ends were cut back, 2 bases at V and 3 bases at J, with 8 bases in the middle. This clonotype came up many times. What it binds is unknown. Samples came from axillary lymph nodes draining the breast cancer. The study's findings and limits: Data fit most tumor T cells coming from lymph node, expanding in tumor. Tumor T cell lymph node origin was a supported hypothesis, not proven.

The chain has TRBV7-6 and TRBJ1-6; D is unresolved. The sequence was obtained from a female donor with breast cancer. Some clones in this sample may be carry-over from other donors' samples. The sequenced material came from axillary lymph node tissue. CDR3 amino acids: CASSLNVDYNSPLHF. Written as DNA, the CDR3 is TGTGCCAGCAGCTTAAATGTGGACTATAATTCACCCCTCCACTTT.